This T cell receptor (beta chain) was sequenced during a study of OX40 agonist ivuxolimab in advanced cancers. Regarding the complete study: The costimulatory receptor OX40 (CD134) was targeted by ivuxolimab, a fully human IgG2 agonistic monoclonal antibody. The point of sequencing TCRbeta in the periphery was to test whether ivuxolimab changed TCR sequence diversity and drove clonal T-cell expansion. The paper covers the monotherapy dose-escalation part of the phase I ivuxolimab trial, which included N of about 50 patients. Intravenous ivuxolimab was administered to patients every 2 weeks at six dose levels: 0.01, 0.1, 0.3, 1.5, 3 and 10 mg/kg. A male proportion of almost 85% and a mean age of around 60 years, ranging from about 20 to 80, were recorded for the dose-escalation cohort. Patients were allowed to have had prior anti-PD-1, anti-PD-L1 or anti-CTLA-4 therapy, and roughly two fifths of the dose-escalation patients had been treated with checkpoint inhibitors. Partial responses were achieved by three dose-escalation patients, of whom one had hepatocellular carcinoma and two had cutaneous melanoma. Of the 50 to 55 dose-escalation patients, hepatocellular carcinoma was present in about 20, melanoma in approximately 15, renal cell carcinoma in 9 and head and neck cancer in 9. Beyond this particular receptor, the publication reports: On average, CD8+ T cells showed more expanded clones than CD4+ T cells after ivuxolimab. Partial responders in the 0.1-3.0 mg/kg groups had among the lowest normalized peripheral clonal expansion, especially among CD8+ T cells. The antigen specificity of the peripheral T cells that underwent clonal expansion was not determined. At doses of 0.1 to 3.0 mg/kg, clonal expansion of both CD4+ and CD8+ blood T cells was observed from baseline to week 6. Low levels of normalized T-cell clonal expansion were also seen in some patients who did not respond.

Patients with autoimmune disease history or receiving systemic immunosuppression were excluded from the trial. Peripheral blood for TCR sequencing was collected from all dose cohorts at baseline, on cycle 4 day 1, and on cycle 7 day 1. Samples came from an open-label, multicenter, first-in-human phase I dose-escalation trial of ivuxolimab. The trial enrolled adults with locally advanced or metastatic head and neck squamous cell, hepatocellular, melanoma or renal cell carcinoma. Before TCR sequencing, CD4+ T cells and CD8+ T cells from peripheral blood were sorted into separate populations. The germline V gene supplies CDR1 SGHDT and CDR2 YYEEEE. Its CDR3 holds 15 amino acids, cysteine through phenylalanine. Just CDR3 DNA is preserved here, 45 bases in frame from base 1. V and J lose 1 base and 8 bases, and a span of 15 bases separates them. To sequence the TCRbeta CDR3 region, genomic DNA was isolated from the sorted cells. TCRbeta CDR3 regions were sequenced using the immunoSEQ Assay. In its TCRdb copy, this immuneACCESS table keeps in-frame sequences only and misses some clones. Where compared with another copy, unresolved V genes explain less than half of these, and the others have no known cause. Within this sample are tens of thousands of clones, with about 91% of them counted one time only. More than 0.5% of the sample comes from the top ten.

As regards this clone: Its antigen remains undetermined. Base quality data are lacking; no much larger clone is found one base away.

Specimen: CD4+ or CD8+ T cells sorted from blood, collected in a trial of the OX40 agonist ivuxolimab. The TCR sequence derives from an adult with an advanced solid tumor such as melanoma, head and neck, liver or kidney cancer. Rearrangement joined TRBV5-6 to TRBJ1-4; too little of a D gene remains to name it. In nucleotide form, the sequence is TGTGCCAGCAGCTTGAAAGTGGGAGGTGGGGAAAAACTGTTTTTT. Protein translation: CASSLKVGGGEKLFF.